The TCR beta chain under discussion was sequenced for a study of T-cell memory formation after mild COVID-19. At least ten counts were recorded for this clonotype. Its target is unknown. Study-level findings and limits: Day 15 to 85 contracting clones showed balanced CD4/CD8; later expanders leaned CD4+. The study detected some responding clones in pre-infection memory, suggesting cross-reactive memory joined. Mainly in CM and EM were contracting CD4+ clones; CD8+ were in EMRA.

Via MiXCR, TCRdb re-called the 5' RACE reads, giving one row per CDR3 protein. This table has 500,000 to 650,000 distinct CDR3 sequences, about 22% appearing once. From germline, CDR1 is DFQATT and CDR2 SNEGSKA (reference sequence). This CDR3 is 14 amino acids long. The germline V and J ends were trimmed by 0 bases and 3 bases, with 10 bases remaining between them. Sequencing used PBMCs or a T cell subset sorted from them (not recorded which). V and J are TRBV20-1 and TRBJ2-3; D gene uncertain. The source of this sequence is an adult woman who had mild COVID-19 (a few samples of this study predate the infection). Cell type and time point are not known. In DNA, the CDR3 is TGCAGTGCTAGAGATACCGAAGGGACAGATACGCAGTATTTT. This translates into CSARDTEGTDTQYF.